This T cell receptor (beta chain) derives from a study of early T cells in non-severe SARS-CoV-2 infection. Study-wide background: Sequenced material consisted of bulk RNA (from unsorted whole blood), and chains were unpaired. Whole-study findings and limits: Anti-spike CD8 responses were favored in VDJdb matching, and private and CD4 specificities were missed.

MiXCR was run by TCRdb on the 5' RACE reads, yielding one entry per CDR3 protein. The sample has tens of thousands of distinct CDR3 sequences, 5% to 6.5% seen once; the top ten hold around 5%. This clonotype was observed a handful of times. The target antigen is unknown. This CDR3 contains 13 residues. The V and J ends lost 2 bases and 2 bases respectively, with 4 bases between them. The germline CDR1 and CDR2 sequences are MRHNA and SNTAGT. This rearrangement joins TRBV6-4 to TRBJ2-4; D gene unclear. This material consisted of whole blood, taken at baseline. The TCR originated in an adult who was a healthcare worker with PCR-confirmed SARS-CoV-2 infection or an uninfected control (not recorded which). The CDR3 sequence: CASSDRTKNIQYF. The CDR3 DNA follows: TGTGCCAGCAGTGACCGGACCAAAAACATTCAGTACTTC.